The 12 T cell receptor beta chains in this list originate from one sample, sequenced in a study of T cells after yellow fever vaccination. TCRdb independently ran MiXCR on the 5' RACE reads; one entry per CDR3 protein. The sample lists 250,000 to 300,000 distinct CDR3 sequences; around 13% were seen once. This specimen consisted of CD4+ T cells sorted from PBMCs, obtained 45 days after the yellow fever booster vaccination. The receptors stem from a man aged 25 to 45 who received the YFV17D yellow fever vaccine.

With respect to this clonotype: Sequence at one end of the junction differs from germline and may be a read error. The chain joins TRBV20-1 to TRBJ2-3; D may be TRBD2 (5 bases). Per germline, CDR1 DFQATT and CDR2 SNEGSKA (reference sequence). This CDR3 has 13 residues. In nucleotides, the CDR3 is TGCAGTGCTTGGACTTTTAGCACGGATACGCACTATTTT. Translated, it gives CSAWTFSTDTHYF.

The V call is TRBV7-8, the J call TRBJ2-7; 12 nucleotides line up with TRBD2. In germline, CDR1 is SGHVS, CDR2 FQNEAQ. The CDR3 runs to 14 residues. The V gene end was trimmed by 5 bases and the J gene end by 5 bases; junction bases not matched to a gene: 4. CDR3 region: CASSATSGSNEQYF. As DNA, the CDR3 is TGTGCCAGCAGCGCGACTAGCGGGAGCAACGAGCAGTACTTC.

This clonotype was found a few times. The V gene is TRBV10-3, the J gene TRBJ2-1, with 13 positions matching TRBD2. V was pared by 2 bases and J by 7 bases, with 8 bases of the junction left unmatched. CDR1 is ENHRY and CDR2 is SYGVKD in the germline V gene. This CDR3 contains 17 residues. The CDR3, as DNA: TGTGCCATCAGTGAGACCACTAGCGGGAGGGCCTGGAATGAGCAGTTCTTC. Translating it yields CAISETTSGRAWNEQFF.

The chain employs TRBV5-6 and TRBJ2-7, with a tentative D call TRBD2 (6 bases). The CDR3 extends over 14 amino acids. V lost 1 base, J lost 3 bases, and 11 bases lay in between. Germline CDR1 is SGHDT and CDR2 is YYEEEE. CDR3 amino acids: CASSLSPGDYEQYF. As DNA, the CDR3 is TGTGCCAGCAGCTTGTCACCGGGGGACTACGAGCAGTACTTC.

This clonotype was counted many times. V and J are TRBV5-1 and TRBJ2-1; the match to TRBD2 covers 7 bases. The CDR3 sequence is 15 residues long. Losses at the gene ends were 2 bases for V and 2 bases for J; bases not matched to a gene: 4. Germline V lookup: CDR1 SGHRS, CDR2 YFSETQ. The chain's CDR3 is CASSFGGSAYNEQFF. CDR3 nucleotides: TGCGCCAGCAGCTTCGGCGGGAGCGCCTACAATGAGCAGTTCTTC.

This clonotype was counted between two and nine times. The rearrangement uses TRBV3-1 and TRBJ2-2; D gene uncertain. V gave up 0 bases and J gave up 7 bases, with 6 bases separating them. The CDR3 runs to 13 residues. Germline lookup yields CDR1 LGHDT and CDR2 YNNKEL (reference sequence). The CDR3 reads CASSQDWRGELFF. The CDR3 DNA follows: TGTGCCAGCAGCCAAGACTGGCGCGGGGAGCTGTTTTTT.

The V gene is TRBV18, the J gene TRBJ2-3; D perhaps matches TRBD1 (5 bases). V was cut by 3 bases and J by 4 bases, with 14 bases left in between. Per germline, CDR1 KGHSH and CDR2 LQKENI. This CDR3 has 15 residues. The CDR3 DNA reads as TGTGCCAGCTCACCGACAAGCCAGGGATCAGATACGCAGTATTTT. It encodes CASSPTSQGSDTQYF. The complete variable domain, with remaining parts taken from reference TRBV18 and TRBJ2-3, reads NAGVMQNPRHLVRRRGQEARLRCSPMKGHSHVYWYRQLPEEGLKFMVYLQKENIIDESGMPKERFSAEFPKEGPSILRIQQVVRGDSAAYFCASSPTSQGSDTQYFGPGTRLTVL.

This chain connects TRBV5-4 to TRBJ2-5; the D is unclear. The CDR3 is 13 amino acids. Germline lookup yields CDR1 SGHNT and CDR2 YYREEE (reference sequence). V lost 9 bases and J lost 5, with 17 bases in between. The CDR3 protein is CANMTRLGETQYF. The CDR3 nucleotides read TGTGCCAATATGACACGTTTGGGGGAGACCCAGTACTTC.

V usage is TRBV4-2 and J usage is TRBJ2-5; 7 nucleotides match TRBD1. This CDR3 contains 15 residues. J was trimmed by 1 base and V by 1 base; bases with no gene match: 3. The V gene's germline CDR1 is LGHNA and CDR2 YNFKEQ. The CDR3 loop reads CASSQVRDSQETQYF. The CDR3 DNA sequence: TGTGCCAGCAGCCAAGTTAGGGACAGCCAAGAGACCCAGTACTTC.

This clonotype was counted a few times. CDR3 loop: CASSSEGLGAFF. CDR3 nucleotide sequence: TGTGCCAGCAGTTCTGAGGGGCTAGGAGCTTTCTTT. The chain employs TRBV6-5 and TRBJ1-1; the D gene is possibly TRBD1 (5 bases). Trimming removed 4 bases at V and 10 bases at J, with 13 bases between. The CDR3 loop spans 12 amino acids. Germline loops: CDR1 MNHEY, CDR2 SVGAGI.

The gene calls are TRBV7-2 and TRBJ1-1, with no clear D. This CDR3 has 13 amino acids. The V gene's germline CDR1 is SGHTA and CDR2 FQGNSA. V lost 5 bases, J lost 5 bases, and 12 bases lay in between. The CDR3, as DNA: TGTGCCAGCAGCCCGGGGTCGGGAACTGAAGCTTTCTTT. Translation gives CASSPGSGTEAFF.

This clonotype showed up many times. The genes are TRBV5-1 and TRBJ2-5; no clear D. The V gene lost 4 bases and the J gene lost 2 bases, with 9 bases spanning the gap. There are 13 residues in the CDR3. Germline lookup yields CDR1 SGHRS and CDR2 YFSETQ. The CDR3 bases are TGCGCCAGCAGCACCGAAGATCAAGAGACCCAGTACTTC. Its protein is CASSTEDQETQYF. Full variable domain (outside the CDR3, taken from reference TRBV5-1 and TRBJ2-5): KAGVTQTPRYLIKTRGQQVTLSCSPISGHRSVSWYQQTPGQGLQFLFEYFSETQRNKGNFPGRFSGRQFSNSRSEMNVSTLELGDSALYLCASSTEDQETQYFGPGTRLLVL.